The present entry profiles one T cell receptor beta chain with its context. What it recognizes is unknown. This entry is derived from a study of Ad26.COV2.S vaccination and SARS-CoV-2 variants. Looking at the study overall: Donor got 5x10^10 or 1x10^11 viral particles of Ad26.COV2.S.

Described treatment: around 19 received Ad26.COV2.S at low or high dose, single or two shots; 5 received placebo; per-sample allocation not given. Sampling was done on day 63 after the first vaccine or placebo injection. Within Boston, the person who donated was an adult of 18-55 years. Using immunoSEQ multiplex PCR, the repertoire was profiled, and TCRdb retains in-frame clones only, with some absent. This table holds about 400,000 clones, approximately 83% found once. Overall study findings and caveats: Participants given vaccine showed non-spike TCR breadth similar to that of placebo recipients.

The CDR3 contains 18 residues. V trimming: 8 bases; J trimming: 1 base; junction bases outside the gene matches: 15. Sequencing used peripheral blood, obtained in a trial of Ad26.COV2.S vaccine versus placebo. This receptor was taken from a person aged 18-60 years who received the Ad26.COV2.S COVID-19 vaccine or a placebo. This chain connects TRBV23-1 to TRBJ1-4; 8 bases match TRBD1. TRBV23-1 is annotated as an ORF whose role is uncertain. This CDR3 is CASLTRGRGLGTNEKLFF. CDR3 sequence (DNA): TGCGCCAGCCTAACCCGCGGCAGGGGGCTGGGAACTAATGAAAAACTGTTTTTT.